The 16 T cell receptor beta chains below were found in one sample sequenced in a study of T-cell reconstitution after alpha-beta-depleted transplantation in children. Unique molecular identifiers were built into the TCRbeta library. TCRdb re-called the PCR reads through MiXCR, storing one row per CDR3 protein. The data show 350,000 to 400,000 distinct CDR3 sequences, with less than 15% seen just once and about 4.5% held by the top ten. The sequencing used PBMCs, collected from the stem cell graft. The receptors stem from a human donor who donated a stem cell graft to a child with Fanconi anemia.

This chain joins TRBV29-1 and TRBJ1-1; unclear D gene. V was trimmed by 7 bases and J by 2 bases, leaving 11 bases between them. Germline CDR1 reads SQVTM; CDR2 reads ANQGSEA. The CDR3 extends over 12 amino acids. The CDR3 here is CSDGTLNTEAFF. The CDR3 region has the DNA TGCAGCGACGGTACCCTAAACACTGAAGCTTTCTTT.

This clonotype has just a few counts. This chain uses TRBV27 with TRBJ1-1; no clear D gene. V gave up 3 bases and J gave up 5 bases, with 16 bases separating them. Germline V gene data show CDR1 as MNHEY and CDR2 as SMNVEV (reference sequence). The CDR3 runs to 15 residues. The CDR3 protein is CASSFEATIRTEAFF. As DNA, the CDR3 is TGTGCCAGCAGTTTTGAGGCGACAATAAGGACTGAAGCTTTCTTT.

This clonotype was seen a few times. This sequence joins TRBV18 and TRBJ2-3; the D gene could be TRBD1 or TRBD2 (5 bases each). Trimming cost V 3 bases and J 14 bases, with 21 bases left between them. CDR1 is KGHSH and CDR2 is LQKENI in the germline V gene. There are 14 residues in the CDR3. As DNA, the CDR3 is TGTGCCAGCTCACCTTGGGACGTTGAGACATCGTGGTATTTT. This codes for CASSPWDVETSWYF.

The chain links TRBV18 to TRBJ1-1; D remains ambiguous. Germline V gene data show CDR1 as KGHSH and CDR2 as LQKENI. Trimming left V 3 bases short and J 1 base short, with 12 bases between. This CDR3 region has 15 residues. The CDR3 coding sequence is TGTGCCAGCTCACCGATCACACCATGGAACACTGAAGCTTTCTTT. Protein sequence: CASSPITPWNTEAFF.

The rearrangement links TRBV5-4 to TRBJ2-3; 8 bases are shared with TRBD2. CDR3 length: 16 amino acids. V was pared by 4 bases and J by 6 bases, with 13 bases of the junction left unmatched. The germline V gene encodes CDR1 SGHNT and CDR2 YYREEE (reference sequence). DNA of the CDR3: TGTGCCAGCAGCCCCAACGGGGGGGGCACTTCTGATACGCAGTATTTT. This encodes CASSPNGGGTSDTQYF. Combining the CDR3 with reference TRBV5-4 and TRBJ2-3 gives the whole variable domain ETGVTQSPTHLIKTRGQQVTLRCSSQSGHNTVSWYQQALGQGPQFIFQYYREEENGRGNFPPRFSGLQFPNYSSELNVNALELDDSALYLCASSPNGGGTSDTQYFGPGTRLTVL.

The table lists this clonotype with a few counts. The chain recombines TRBV3-1 with TRBJ2-1; 8 nucleotides agree with TRBD1. The CDR3 sequence is 16 residues long. CDR1 LGHDT and CDR2 YNNKEL come from the germline V gene (reference sequence). The V gene end was trimmed by 5 bases and the J gene end by 10 bases; junction bases not matched to a gene: 16. The CDR3 spells CASSVTHRGKKVEQFF. DNA for the CDR3: TGTGCCAGCAGCGTCACCCACAGGGGGAAGAAGGTGGAGCAGTTCTTC.

This clonotype has just a few counts. The chain joins TRBV20-1 to TRBJ2-7; tentatively, D is TRBD1 (6 bases). Germline lookup yields CDR1 DFQATT and CDR2 SNEGSKA (reference sequence). V was clipped by 3 bases and J by 5 bases, with 17 bases between them. The CDR3 has 14 amino acids. The CDR3 bases are TGCAGTGCTAGGCCCATCGACAGGTTCCACGAGCAGTACGTC. This codes for CSARPIDRFHEQYV.

The CDR3 region is CASSSGQGARREQFF. CDR3 sequence (DNA): TGTGCCAGCAGTTCGGGACAGGGGGCGCGAAGGGAGCAGTTCTTC. This chain connects TRBV6-5 to TRBJ2-1; 12 bases are a match to TRBD1. V lost 4 bases to trimming and J lost 10 bases; unmatched junction nucleotides: 8. The germline gives CDR1 MNHEY, CDR2 SVGAGI. This CDR3 region has 15 residues.

This clonotype was seen a few times. The chain combines TRBV9 with TRBJ1-1; D may be TRBD1 (6 bases). The germline V gene has CDR1 SGDLS and CDR2 YYNGEE. The CDR3 runs 15 residues. Trimming took off 0 bases at V and 7 bases at J, with 16 bases between the two ends. This chain's CDR3 is CASSVGGRGGSEAFF. CDR3 DNA sequence: TGTGCCAGCAGCGTAGGGGGGCGCGGAGGGAGTGAAGCTTTCTTT.

This chain connects TRBV11-2 to TRBJ2-7; 8 bases match TRBD1. Germline V gives CDR1 SGHAT, CDR2 FQNNGV. This CDR3 region has 11 residues. CDR3 in amino acids: CASSLGQGASV. CDR3 nucleotide sequence: TGTGCCAGCAGCTTAGGCCAGGGGGCGAGCGTC.

Only a few counts were recorded for this clonotype. The chain is built from TRBV29-1 and TRBJ2-2; D tentatively reads TRBD1 or TRBD2 (5 bases each). V lost 7 bases and J lost 4, with 19 bases in between. The CDR3 is made up of 15 amino acids. Germline V CDR1 and CDR2: SQVTM, ANQGSEA. The CDR3 sequence: CSARDRQSGTGELFF. The CDR3 coding sequence is TGCAGCGCCCGGGACCGACAATCGGGCACCGGGGAGCTGTTTTTT.

At least ten counts were recorded for this clonotype. The chain uses TRBV12-3 or TRBV12-4 and TRBJ2-1; possible D gene TRBD2, 5 bases. Trimming took off 3 bases at V and 5 bases at J, with 11 bases between the two ends. The CDR3 runs 14 residues. CDR3 nucleotides: TGTGCCAGCAGTTTTTCCCACGGGGACAATGAGCAGTTCTTC. It translates to CASSFSHGDNEQFF.

The chain recombines TRBV20-1 with TRBJ2-3, with D possibly being TRBD2 (5 bases). With 0 bases removed from V and 6 bases from J, the gap between germline ends came to 10 bases. This CDR3 spans 13 amino acids. Looked up from germline, CDR1 is DFQATT and CDR2 is SNEGSKA (reference sequence). The CDR3 sequence is CSARDFLADTQYF. The CDR3 DNA is TGCAGTGCTAGAGACTTCCTAGCTGATACGCAGTATTTT.

This rearrangement joins TRBV12-3 or TRBV12-4 to TRBJ2-1; 8 positions agree with TRBD2. V shed 1 base, J shed 0 bases, and the junction held 8 bases outside the gene matches. The CDR3 consists of 18 residues. The CDR3 bases are TGTGCCAGCAGTTTAGAAAAATTAGCGGGGTACTCCTACAATGAGCAGTTCTTC. Its translation: CASSLEKLAGYSYNEQFF.

The chain uses TRBV5-5 and TRBJ1-1; D is perhaps TRBD1 (6 bases). Germline loops: CDR1 SGHKS, CDR2 YYEKEE (reference sequence). The CDR3 is 13 amino acids. The germline V and J ends were trimmed by 2 bases and 6 bases, with 11 bases remaining between them. In DNA form, the CDR3 reads TGTGCCAGCAGCTTTGGGGGGCTCGCTGAAGCTTTCTTT. Protein sequence: CASSFGGLAEAFF.

The table lists this clonotype with a few counts. The gene calls are TRBV29-1 and TRBJ1-4, with TRBD1 matching 9 bases. Per germline, CDR1 SQVTM and CDR2 ANQGSEA. Trimming took 6 bases from V and 6 from J; bases not matched to a gene: 8. The CDR3 extends over 14 amino acids. DNA of the CDR3: TGCAGCGTGGAACAGGGGGCGAAGGATGAAAAACTGTTTTTT. Translated, it gives CSVEQGAKDEKLFF.